A single sample is the source of the 8 T cell receptor beta chains below, sequenced in a study of T-cell reconstitution after alpha-beta-depleted transplantation in children. Using unique molecular identifiers, the investigators prepared the TCRbeta library. TCRdb reanalysed the PCR reads using MiXCR and keeps one entry per CDR3 protein. The table lists hundreds of thousands of distinct CDR3 sequences, approximately 9.5% of them singletons. This sample comprised PBMCs from the stem cell graft donor, obtained from the stem cell graft. All receptors derive from a human donor who donated a stem cell graft to a child with acute lymphoblastic leukemia.

V gene TRBV30 combines with J gene TRBJ2-7, with D maybe TRBD1 (7 bases). The CDR3 extends over 13 amino acids. Trimming took off 7 bases at V and 3 bases at J, with 16 bases between the two ends. From germline, CDR1 is GTSNPN and CDR2 SVGIG (reference sequence). The CDR3 nucleotides read TGTGCCTTGATCGGAGGGGGCCTCTACGAGCAGTACTTC. Its translation is CALIGGGLYEQYF.

This clonotype occurred a few times. The chain combines TRBV6-1 with TRBJ2-4; weak D call: TRBD2 (6 bases). There are 16 residues in the CDR3. V was cut by 6 bases and J by 0 bases, with 15 bases left in between. Germline V lookup: CDR1 MNHNS, CDR2 SASEGT. The CDR3, as DNA: TGTGCCAGCAGGACGGCGGGGAATGTAGCCAAAAACATTCAGTACTTC. This codes for CASRTAGNVAKNIQYF.

This clonotype was counted many times. The chain joins TRBV5-1 to TRBJ2-1; TRBD2 might be the D (7 bases). Per the germline V gene, CDR1 is SGHRS and CDR2 is YFSETQ. V shed 3 bases and J shed 11 bases, with 24 bases lying between them. CDR3 length: 16 residues. The CDR3 spells CASSSQVGGAETKQFF. Here the CDR3 DNA reads TGCGCCAGCAGCTCGCAAGTAGGGGGGGCCGAAACTAAGCAGTTCTTC.

This clonotype appeared a few times. The rearrangement links TRBV13 to TRBJ1-2; D remains ambiguous. The CDR3 has 14 residues. In germline, CDR1 is PRHDT, CDR2 FYEKMQ (reference sequence). Trimming took 4 bases from V and 4 from J, leaving 13 bases between them. The CDR3, as DNA: TGTGCCAGCAGCTCCTCCCGGGGTATCTATGGCTACACCTTC. Its translation is CASSSSRGIYGYTF.

This clonotype showed up many times. The rearrangement joins TRBV10-2 to TRBJ1-5, with 7 positions matching TRBD1. V was clipped by 4 bases and J by 1 base; unmatched bases: 4. The germline gives CDR1 WSHSY, CDR2 SAAADI. This CDR3 is 15 amino acids long. The CDR3 spells CASSVTGESNQPQHF. CDR3 DNA sequence: TGCGCCAGCAGTGTAACAGGGGAGAGCAATCAGCCCCAGCATTTT.

The table lists this clonotype with many counts. This rearrangement joins TRBV6-5 to TRBJ1-5; D gene unclear. V lost 2 bases, J lost 3 bases, and 8 bases lay in between. This CDR3 spans 14 amino acids. The germline V gene encodes CDR1 MNHEY and CDR2 SVGAGI. CDR3 nucleotide sequence: TGTGCCAGCAGTTACCAGGACCTCAATCAGCCCCAGCATTTT. Protein: CASSYQDLNQPQHF.

This clonotype was picked up one time. Sequence at one end of the junction differs from germline and may be a read error. The CDR3, as DNA: TGTGCCAGTAGTATATTAAGGATGGTGAACACAGATAGGCAGTATTTT. This encodes CASSILRMVNTDRQYF. The rearrangement joins TRBV19 to TRBJ2-3; D is unresolved. Germline assignment: CDR1 LNHDA and CDR2 SQIVND (reference sequence). This CDR3 spans 16 amino acids.

This clonotype was counted many times. The genes are TRBV12-3 or TRBV12-4 and TRBJ1-1; a possible D gene is TRBD1 (5 bases). The CDR3 is 14 residues long. V shed 7 bases and J shed 5 bases, with 17 bases lying between them. The CDR3 reads CASTQLQGSTEAFF. CDR3 nucleotide sequence: TGTGCCAGCACCCAATTGCAGGGAAGTACTGAAGCTTTCTTT.